This T cell receptor beta chain came from a study of control samples from healthy donors and cancer patients. This clone showed up just a few times. Sequenced by immunoSEQ multiplex PCR; TCRdb stores in-frame clones only, minus some. The data contain about 92,000 clones, roughly 82% of them singletons. The CDR3 contains 15 residues. Germline CDR1 and CDR2: LNHDA and SQIVND (reference sequence). Trimming took off 5 bases at V and 9 bases at J, with 20 bases between the two ends. This chain uses TRBV19 with TRBJ2-1, with D possibly matching TRBD1 (6 bases). This clonotype was sampled from a woman aged 55-69 years in good health. Sequencing was carried out using blood. The CDR3 DNA is TGTGCCAGTAGTGCAACAGGGAGCCGTCAAGGTGAGCAGTTCTTC. Residues: CASSATGSRQGEQFF.